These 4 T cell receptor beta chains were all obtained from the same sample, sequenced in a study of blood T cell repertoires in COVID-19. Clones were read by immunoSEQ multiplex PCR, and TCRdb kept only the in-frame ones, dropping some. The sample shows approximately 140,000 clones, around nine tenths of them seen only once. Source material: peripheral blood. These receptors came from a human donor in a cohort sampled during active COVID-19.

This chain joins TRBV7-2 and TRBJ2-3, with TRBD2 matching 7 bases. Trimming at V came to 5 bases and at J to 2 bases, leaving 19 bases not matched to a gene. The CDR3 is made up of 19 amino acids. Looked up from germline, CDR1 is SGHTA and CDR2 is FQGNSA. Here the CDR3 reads CASSLISPPGAGYTDTQYF. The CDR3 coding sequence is TGTGCCAGCAGCCTCATATCCCCCCCCGGAGCGGGGTACACAGATACGCAGTATTTT. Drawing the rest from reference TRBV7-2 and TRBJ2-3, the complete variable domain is GAGVSQSPSNKVTEKGKDVELRCDPISGHTALYWYRQSLGQGLEFLIYFQGNSAPDKSGLPSDRFSAERTGGSVSTLTIQRTQQEDSAVYLCASSLISPPGAGYTDTQYFGPGTRLTVL.

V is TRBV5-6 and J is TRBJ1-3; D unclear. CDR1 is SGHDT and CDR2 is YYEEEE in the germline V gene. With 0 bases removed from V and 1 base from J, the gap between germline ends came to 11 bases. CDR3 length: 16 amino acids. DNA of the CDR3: TGTGCCAGCAGCTTGGGCGCTCGAGGGTCTGGAAACACCATATATTTT. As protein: CASSLGARGSGNTIYF.

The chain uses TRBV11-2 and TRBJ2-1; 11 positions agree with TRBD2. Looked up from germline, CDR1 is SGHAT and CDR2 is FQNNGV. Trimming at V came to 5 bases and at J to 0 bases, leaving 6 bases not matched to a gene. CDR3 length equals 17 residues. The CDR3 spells CASSRRTSGSSYNEQFF. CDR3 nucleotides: TGTGCCAGCAGCCGTAGAACTAGCGGGAGCTCCTACAATGAGCAGTTCTTC.

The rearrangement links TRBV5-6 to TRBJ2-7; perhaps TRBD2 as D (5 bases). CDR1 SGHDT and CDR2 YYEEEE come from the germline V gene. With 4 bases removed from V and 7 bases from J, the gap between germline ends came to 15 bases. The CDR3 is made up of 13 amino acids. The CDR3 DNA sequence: TGTGCCAGCAGCCGAGAGGGCCACTATGAGCAGTACTTC. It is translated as CASSREGHYEQYF. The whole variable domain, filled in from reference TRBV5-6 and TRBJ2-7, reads DAGVTQSPTHLIKTRGQQVTLRCSPKSGHDTVSWYQQALGQGPQFIFQYYEEEERQRGNFPDRFSGHQFPNYSSELNVNALLLGDSALYLCASSREGHYEQYFGPGTRLTVT.